Sequencing of this T cell receptor (beta chain) was carried out in a study of blood T cell repertoires in COVID-19. Study context: The analysed material was cDNA or gDNA that came from T cells, B-cell-depleted T cells, or PBMCs.

Some clones are missing from TCRdb's copy, which holds only in-frame ones; the method was immunoSEQ multiplex PCR. This table has 150,000 to 180,000 clones, 60% to 85% appearing once. Trimming pared 4 bases from V and 3 bases from J, leaving 15 bases between. The germline gives CDR1 LGHDT, CDR2 YNNKEL (reference sequence). The CDR3 extends over 16 amino acids. This TCR was sampled from an older man with acute or convalescent COVID-19. The chain couples TRBV3-1 (or the pseudogene TRBV3-2) to TRBJ2-2; D possibly corresponds to TRBD1 (5 bases). The sample taken for sequencing was peripheral blood. This CDR3 reads CASSPSLGAYTGELFF. The CDR3 nucleotides are TGTGCCAGCAGCCCAAGCTTAGGGGCCTACACCGGGGAGCTGTTTTTT.